One sample yielded the 20 T cell receptor beta chains listed below, sequenced in a study of response to subunit inactivated influenza vaccine (dated by TCRdb to 2017 to 2018). The library relied on RT-PCR. Reads for this sample came from an Illumina HiSeq 2500. TCRdb cleaned the public reads at Q25 with fastp, built clones with MiXCR and kept in-frame beta chains. All rows with the same CDR3 protein become a single entry with the most common DNA and genes. The sample data list around 520,000 distinct CDR3 sequences, and over 25% of these were observed just once. Together, the top ten hold approximately 2% of the sample. The sample here was CD4+ T cells sorted from PBMCs, taken less than 6 days after vaccination. These receptors originate from a man in his fifties or sixties who received an inactivated influenza vaccine. Donor details come from another sample of the same person, matched by shared clones.

The table lists this clonotype with a few counts. The chain has TRBV7-9 and TRBJ2-1; D perhaps matches TRBD1 (7 bases). The ends were cut back, 1 base at V and 4 bases at J, with 17 bases in the middle. This CDR3 has 17 amino acids. Germline assignment: CDR1 SEHNR and CDR2 FQNEAQ (reference sequence). This chain's CDR3 is CASSLGQGRGVYNEQFF. The CDR3 region has the DNA TGTGCCAGCAGCTTAGGTCAAGGCAGGGGGGTTTACAATGAGCAGTTCTTC.

About this clonotype: The germline gene is not matched at one end of the junction; a read error may be the cause. This chain joins TRBV20-1 and TRBJ1-5; D not resolved. The CDR3 runs 15 residues. The germline gives CDR1 DFQATT, CDR2 SNEGSKA (reference sequence). In nucleotides, the CDR3 is TGCTGTGCTAGAGATCGTTTCCTGGCCAATCAGCCCCAGCATTTT. Protein product: CCARDRFLANQPQHF.

The V gene is TRBV18, the J gene TRBJ1-1; the D gene is possibly TRBD1 (5 bases). Germline CDR1 is KGHSH and CDR2 is LQKENI. With 0 bases removed from V and 1 base from J, the gap between germline ends came to 6 bases. The length of the CDR3 is 14 residues. CDR3 DNA sequence: TGTGCCAGCTCACCACCGGGGGGGAACACTGAAGCTTTCTTT. Amino acid sequence: CASSPPGGNTEAFF.

The table lists this clonotype with a few counts. The J gene is TRBJ2-1, the V gene TRBV29-1, with 10 bases that match TRBD2. The CDR3 spans 15 residues. The V and J ends lost 8 bases and 0 bases, in that order; junction bases with no gene match: 7. Germline CDR1 and CDR2: SQVTM and ANQGSEA. As DNA, the CDR3 is TGCAGCATCTGGACTAGCGGTTACTCCTACAATGAGCAGTTCTTC. This sequence encodes CSIWTSGYSYNEQFF.

This clonotype has only one observation. This rearrangement joins TRBV11-2 to TRBJ2-7, with D unresolved. Germline V lookup: CDR1 SGHAT, CDR2 FQNNGV. V dropped 0 bases and J dropped 3 bases, with 12 bases sitting between them. The CDR3 length is 15 residues. CDR3 region: CASSLDSVGIYEQYF. The CDR3 DNA reads TGTGCCAGCAGCTTAGATTCTGTGGGGATCTACGAGCAGTACTTC.

The chain has TRBV5-1 and TRBJ2-7, with 10 nucleotides matching TRBD1. The CDR3 is 14 amino acids. V was pared by 0 bases and J by 7 bases, with 4 bases of the junction left unmatched. Germline values: CDR1 SGHRS, CDR2 YFSETQ. In DNA, the CDR3 is TGCGCCAGCAGCTTGGGACAGGGGGCGAGAGAGCAGTACTTC. This codes for CASSLGQGAREQYF.

V usage is TRBV15 and J usage is TRBJ2-5; maybe TRBD2 (5 bases). Trimming left V 3 bases short and J 2 bases short, with 7 bases between. The CDR3 contains 13 residues. Germline values: CDR1 LNHNV, CDR2 YYDKDF (reference sequence). CDR3 in DNA: TGTGCCACCAGCAGGACGGGACAAGAGACCCAGTACTTC. It specifies CATSRTGQETQYF.

This clonotype was seen repeatedly, ten times or more. The V and J genes are TRBV7-2 and TRBJ2-1; weak D call: TRBD2 (7 bases). CDR3 length: 13 residues. Germline values: CDR1 SGHTA, CDR2 FQGNSA. The ends were cut back, 6 bases at V and 9 bases at J, with 15 bases in the middle. The CDR3 DNA reads TGTGCCAGCAGAGGAGGGGGGGCCGCTGAGCAGTTCTTC. It specifies CASRGGGAAEQFF. Full variable domain (outside the CDR3, taken from reference TRBV7-2 and TRBJ2-1): GAGVSQSPSNKVTEKGKDVELRCDPISGHTALYWYRQSLGQGLEFLIYFQGNSAPDKSGLPSDRFSAERTGGSVSTLTIQRTQQEDSAVYLCASRGGGAAEQFFGPGTRLTVL.

The DNA of the CDR3 is TGTGCCAGCAGCTTAGGACGTATCTTTAATTCACCCCTCCACTTT. It encodes CASSLGRIFNSPLHF. The chain uses TRBV7-2 and TRBJ1-6; D gene unclear. Trimming cost V 1 base and J 6 bases, with 10 bases left between them. The CDR3 contains 15 residues. In germline, CDR1 is SGHTA, CDR2 FQGNSA.

In this sample, this clonotype turned up a few times. The V call is TRBV6-2 or TRBV6-3, the J call TRBJ2-3, with D possibly being TRBD2 (6 bases). V was clipped by 6 bases and J by 3 bases, with 13 bases between them. CDR3 length equals 14 residues. Germline V gives CDR1 MNHEY, CDR2 SVGEGT. The CDR3 region is CASRYSSVTDTQYF. The DNA of the CDR3 is TGTGCCAGCAGGTATTCTAGCGTGACAGATACGCAGTATTTT.

This clonotype was found a few times. The chain joins TRBV5-1 to TRBJ2-1; D uncertain. The CDR3 runs 15 residues. V was clipped by 2 bases and J by 1 base, with 10 bases between them. Germline CDR1 is SGHRS and CDR2 is YFSETQ. The CDR3 reads CASSFDLGSYNEQFF. CDR3 DNA sequence: TGCGCCAGCAGCTTTGACTTAGGATCCTACAATGAGCAGTTCTTC.

This clonotype has a handful of counts. The chain couples TRBV12-3 or TRBV12-4 to TRBJ2-2, with D perhaps TRBD1 (5 bases). The CDR3 covers 14 residues. V shed 6 bases and J shed 2 bases, with 10 bases lying between them. CDR3 coding DNA: TGTGCCAGCAGACAGGACCTTAACACCGGGGAGCTGTTTTTT. Translation: CASRQDLNTGELFF.

Turning to this clonotype: Its ends do not fully match the called genes, so a read error is possible. The chain combines TRBV24-1 with TRBJ2-5; 8 bases match TRBD1. CDR3 size: 14 residues. Per germline, CDR1 KGHDR and CDR2 SFDVKD. This CDR3 reads CATRGQGSQETQDF. The CDR3 nucleotides read TGTGCCACCAGAGGACAGGGCAGTCAAGAGACCCAGGACTTC.

This clonotype showed up just a few times. The chain links TRBV7-2 to TRBJ2-5, with 7 bases identical to TRBD2. Losses at the gene ends were 1 base for V and 2 bases for J; bases not matched to a gene: 4. Looked up from germline, CDR1 is SGHTA and CDR2 is FQGNSA. This CDR3 is 15 amino acids long. The CDR3 coding sequence is TGTGCCAGCAGCTTAGTAACTAGCGAACAAGAGACCCAGTACTTC. As protein: CASSLVTSEQETQYF.

The gene calls are TRBV11-2 and TRBJ2-2; D is perhaps TRBD2 (6 bases). V lost 5 bases, J lost 7 bases, and 11 bases lay in between. Germline loops: CDR1 SGHAT, CDR2 FQNNGV. This CDR3 contains 13 residues. CDR3 sequence: CASSTRGFGELFF. In DNA, the CDR3 is TGTGCCAGCAGCACCCGGGGGTTCGGGGAGCTGTTTTTT.

This clonotype was seen a few times. This rearrangement joins TRBV29-1 to TRBJ2-1; D may be TRBD1 or TRBD2 (5 bases each). V lost 7 bases to trimming and J lost 8 bases, with 18 bases between them. The CDR3 length is 13 residues. Germline assignment: CDR1 SQVTM and CDR2 ANQGSEA. The CDR3 reads CSARWGTTDEQFF. CDR3 bases: TGCAGCGCTCGATGGGGGACCACCGATGAGCAGTTCTTC.

This rearrangement joins TRBV10-3 to TRBJ1-4, with a tentative D call TRBD1 (5 bases). The V gene's germline CDR1 is ENHRY and CDR2 SYGVKD. This CDR3 is built from 15 residues. Trimming left V 0 bases short and J 5 bases short, with 10 bases between. CDR3 loop: CAISESYRQNEKLFF. CDR3 bases: TGTGCCATCAGTGAGTCGTACAGGCAGAATGAAAAACTGTTTTTT.

This clonotype has only a few counts. The chain has TRBV20-1 and TRBJ2-2, with 9 bases matching TRBD2. CDR3 length equals 15 residues. V shed 3 bases and J 5 bases; nucleotides not matched to a gene: 7. CDR1 is DFQATT and CDR2 is SNEGSKA in the germline V gene (reference sequence). The CDR3 sequence is CSARIAGVRTGELFF. In DNA form, the CDR3 reads TGCAGTGCTAGGATAGCGGGAGTTCGAACCGGGGAGCTGTTTTTT.

This clonotype was seen repeatedly, ten times or more. This chain joins TRBV20-1 and TRBJ2-7; a weak D match, TRBD1 (7 bases). The CDR3 consists of 13 residues. Germline V gene data show CDR1 as DFQATT and CDR2 as SNEGSKA (reference sequence). V lost 3 bases and J 3 bases, leaving 12 bases between the germline ends. The CDR3, as DNA: TGCAGTGCTAGTCGGGGGACAGACTACGAGCAGTACTTC. Translating gives CSASRGTDYEQYF.

This clonotype was counted between two and nine times. V and J are TRBV12-3 or TRBV12-4 and TRBJ1-2, with unresolved D. This CDR3 comprises 15 residues. The ends were cut back, 5 bases at V and 7 bases at J, with 20 bases in the middle. In DNA form, the CDR3 reads TGTGCCAGCAGTCCAGCCGGGTCCGGGATCCTTGGCTACACCTTC. It specifies CASSPAGSGILGYTF.